This passage covers 9 T cell receptor beta chains from one sample sequenced in a study of blood T cell repertoires in COVID-19. Using immunoSEQ multiplex PCR, the repertoire was profiled, and TCRdb retains in-frame clones only, with some absent. The data hold about 120,000 clones, with 71% observed a single time. The specimen sequenced was peripheral blood. The receptors were gathered from a human donor with acute or convalescent COVID-19. The donor label of this sample is uncertain.

Worth noting for this clone: The same CDR3 is also encoded by other DNA sequences in this sample. The gene calls are TRBV2 and TRBJ1-5; 9 bases line up with TRBD1. V lost 6 bases, J lost 4 bases, and 1 base stayed unmatched. The CDR3 loop spans 13 amino acids. Germline V gene sequence: CDR1 SNHLY, CDR2 FYNNEI. For the CDR3, the DNA is TGTGCCAGCAGGGGACAGGGTAATCAGCCCCAGCATTTT. Encoded protein: CASRGQGNQPQHF.

This chain links TRBV28 with TRBJ1-6; a possible D gene is TRBD1 (6 bases). In germline, CDR1 is MDHEN, CDR2 SYDVKM. The CDR3 length is 14 residues. V was pared by 8 bases and J by 0 bases, with 8 bases between. As DNA, the CDR3 is TGTGCCAGCGGGGGCCTCTCCTATAATTCACCCCTCCACTTT. Protein: CASGGLSYNSPLHF.

The chain carries TRBV6-1 and TRBJ1-1; D is unresolved. Trimming took off 1 base at V and 7 bases at J, with 10 bases between the two ends. The CDR3 extends over 13 amino acids. Germline-derived CDR1 and CDR2 are MNHNS and SASEGT. The CDR3 DNA reads TGTGCCAGCAGTGAAGGCTTTACGGTTGAAGCTTTCTTT. It specifies CASSEGFTVEAFF.

The rearrangement links TRBV5-1 to TRBJ2-7, with 8 bases aligning to TRBD1. Germline values: CDR1 SGHRS, CDR2 YFSETQ. CDR3 size: 16 residues. Losses at the gene ends were 5 bases for V and 2 bases for J; bases not matched to a gene: 12. This chain's CDR3 is CASRSETGVMPYEQYF. CDR3 coding DNA: TGCGCCAGCAGATCAGAGACAGGGGTAATGCCCTACGAGCAGTACTTC.

This chain joins TRBV5-1 and TRBJ2-5; 9 bases match TRBD1. V gave up 5 bases and J gave up 4 bases; unmatched junction bases: 6. This CDR3 has 14 amino acids. CDR1 and CDR2 from the germline V gene are SGHRS and YFSETQ. CDR3 sequence (DNA): TGCGCCAGCAGAAGTACAGGGGGCATAGAGACCCAGTACTTC. Its protein product is CASRSTGGIETQYF.

The rearrangement links TRBV20-1 to TRBJ2-3; 9 bases are a match to TRBD2. This CDR3 region has 15 residues. Germline V gene data show CDR1 as DFQATT and CDR2 as SNEGSKA (reference sequence). V was clipped by 3 bases and J by 1 base; unmatched bases: 5. Here the CDR3 reads CSASKPSGGTDTQYF. CDR3 DNA: TGCAGTGCTAGTAAACCTAGCGGGGGCACAGATACGCAGTATTTT.

This chain uses TRBV3-1 (or the pseudogene TRBV3-2) with TRBJ2-7, with TRBD2 matching over 9 bases. The germline gives CDR1 LGHDT, CDR2 YNNKEL (reference sequence). The V gene end was trimmed by 3 bases and the J gene end by 1 base; junction bases not matched to a gene: 4. The CDR3 is 15 amino acids. The CDR3 spells CASSHSGGKSYEQYV. Here the CDR3 DNA reads TGTGCCAGCAGCCATAGCGGGGGCAAATCCTACGAGCAGTACGTC.

This clone is a singleton in its sample. The V and J genes are TRBV12-5 and TRBJ2-5; D gene ambiguous. The CDR3 loop spans 12 amino acids. The V end lost 7 bases, the J end lost 5 bases, and 11 bases lay between the germline ends. Germline V gene sequence: CDR1 LGHNT, CDR2 FRNRAP. CDR3: CASALRSETQYF. CDR3 bases: TGTGCTAGTGCCCTGCGTTCTGAGACCCAGTACTTC.

The chain uses TRBV5-1 and TRBJ1-4; 7 bases fit TRBD1. The CDR3 runs to 17 residues. Germline V CDR1 and CDR2: SGHRS, YFSETQ. The junction had 11 bases not matched to a gene; V was cut back by 4 bases and J by 2 bases. CDR3 bases: TGCGCCAGCAGCCTAGGGGCAGGGGGTAGGACTAATGAAAAACTGTTTTTT. Protein product: CASSLGAGGRTNEKLFF. Together with reference TRBV5-1 and TRBJ1-4, the CDR3 gives the full variable domain: KAGVTQTPRYLIKTRGQQVTLSCSPISGHRSVSWYQQTPGQGLQFLFEYFSETQRNKGNFPGRFSGRQFSNSRSEMNVSTLELGDSALYLCASSLGAGGRTNEKLFFGSGTQLSVL.